These 4 T cell receptor beta chains were all obtained from the same sample, sequenced in a study of cytomegalovirus exposure and HLA in healthy donors. Generated by immunoSEQ multiplex PCR, the TCRdb table keeps only in-frame clones and is missing some. The sample has a few hundred thousand clones, 85% to 90% seen once. The sample comprised PBMCs. These receptor sequences come from a woman younger than 30 in good health and CMV-seronegative.

The V gene is TRBV13, the J gene TRBJ2-2, with 8 bases aligning to TRBD1. This CDR3 has 16 amino acids. The germline V gene encodes CDR1 PRHDT and CDR2 FYEKMQ (reference sequence). After removal of 4 bases from V and 1 base from J, the junction contained 5 bases not matched to a gene. CDR3 nucleotide sequence: TGTGCCAGCAGCTACGACAGGGGTCAGAACACCGGGGAGCTGTTTTTT. Protein sequence: CASSYDRGQNTGELFF.

The chain employs TRBV28 and TRBJ2-7; 10 positions agree with TRBD2. This CDR3 has 17 amino acids. The V gene end was trimmed by 3 bases and the J gene end by 1 base; junction bases not matched to a gene: 9. From germline, CDR1 is MDHEN and CDR2 SYDVKM. The CDR3 bases are TGTGCCAGCAGTTTGCTAGCGGGGGATCTAGGGTCCTACGAGCAGTACTTC. This sequence encodes CASSLLAGDLGSYEQYF.

The rearrangement links TRBV5-1 to TRBJ2-5; 9 nucleotides match TRBD1. V lost 0 bases and J lost 4; bases outside the gene matches: 7. CDR1 is SGHRS, CDR2 YFSETQ, per germline. The CDR3 extends over 16 amino acids. Here the CDR3 reads CASSLGGTGNSETQYF. CDR3 DNA sequence: TGCGCCAGCAGCTTGGGGGGGACAGGGAATTCAGAGACCCAGTACTTC.

V usage is TRBV4-3 and J usage is TRBJ2-7; D gene uncertain. Per germline, CDR1 LGHNA and CDR2 YSLEER. The CDR3 has 15 amino acids. The V end was cut by 4 bases, the J end by 4 bases, with 17 bases between. The DNA of the CDR3 is TGCGCCAGCAGCCCCCTCGCGGAGCCCGTTTACGAGCAGTACTTC. It yields the protein CASSPLAEPVYEQYF.